The next 9 T cell receptor beta chains were all read from a single sample in a study of shared clonotypes between healthy human individuals. The table came from immunoSEQ multiplex PCR; TCRdb's copy has only in-frame clones and leaves some out. The sample has approximately 1,000,000 clones; 75% to 85% are singletons. The sample was memory CD4+ T cells from PBMCs. Stated subset: CD45RA-negative fraction. The receptors derive from a man between 18 and 35 years old in good health. Some clones in this sample may be carry-over from other donors' samples.

The chain is built from TRBV5-1 and TRBJ1-2; D unclear. V lost 3 bases to trimming and J lost 8 bases, with 14 bases between them. The CDR3 consists of 13 residues. The germline V gene encodes CDR1 SGHRS and CDR2 YFSETQ. This CDR3 reads CASSSGSREGYTF. CDR3 coding DNA: TGCGCCAGCAGCTCAGGCTCGAGAGAGGGCTACACCTTC.

V is TRBV5-1 and J is TRBJ2-6; perhaps TRBD1 as D (6 bases). The CDR3 totals 16 residues. Germline V CDR1 and CDR2: SGHRS, YFSETQ. V lost 4 bases and J lost 1, with 12 bases in between. The CDR3 here is CASSPPRGSGANVLTF. The CDR3, as DNA: TGCGCCAGCAGCCCCCCCAGGGGTTCTGGGGCCAACGTCCTGACTTTC.

The chain couples TRBV10-3 to TRBJ2-7; D perhaps matches TRBD2 (7 bases). The germline V gene has CDR1 ENHRY and CDR2 SYGVKD. This CDR3 comprises 13 residues. Deletions cut 4 bases from V and 4 bases from J, with 11 bases between. Here the CDR3 reads CAISGGGWYEQYF. The DNA for the CDR3 is TGTGCCATCAGTGGGGGGGGCTGGTACGAGCAGTACTTC.

This clone was seen a handful of times. The chain is built from TRBV28 and TRBJ2-3; D may match TRBD1 or TRBD2 (5 bases each). The CDR3 runs 14 residues. V was clipped by 7 bases and J by 6 bases, with 17 bases between them. Germline V CDR1 and CDR2: MDHEN, SYDVKM. The CDR3 DNA reads as TGTGCCAGCACCCTATGGGGGACCCCGGATACGCAGTATTTT. Translating gives CASTLWGTPDTQYF. Drawing the rest from reference TRBV28 and TRBJ2-3, the complete variable domain is DVKVTQSSRYLVKRTGEKVFLECVQDMDHENMFWYRQDPGLGLRLIYFSYDVKMKEKGDIPEGYSVSREKKERFSLILESASTNQTSMYLCASTLWGTPDTQYFGPGTRLTVL.

This clone occurred once. The chain uses TRBV6-5 and TRBJ2-4, with D unresolved. The J call is doubtful: the DNA matches TRBJ2-7 better. The CDR3 covers 14 residues. The germline CDR1 and CDR2 sequences are MNHEY and SVGAGI. The DNA for the CDR3 is TGTGCCAGCAGGGTATCGACTGCGACCTACGAGCAGTACTTC. As protein: CASRVSTATYEQYF.

This chain joins TRBV25-1 and TRBJ1-4; tentative D call: TRBD1 (5 bases). Trimming shortened V by 6 bases and J by 3 bases, and 8 bases separated the two germline ends. CDR1 is MGHDK, CDR2 SYGVNS, per germline. This CDR3 is built from 13 residues. The CDR3 region is CASRGTPNEKLFF. Written as DNA, the CDR3 is TGTGCCAGCAGAGGGACTCCTAATGAAAAACTGTTTTTT.

The rearrangement joins TRBV27 to TRBJ1-2; a weak D match, TRBD1 (6 bases). CDR3 length equals 12 residues. Trimming shortened V by 10 bases and J by 5 bases, and 14 bases separated the two germline ends. CDR1 and CDR2 (germline): MNHEY, SMNVEV (reference sequence). The CDR3 reads CAIRQDLYGYTF. CDR3 in DNA: TGTGCCATCAGACAGGACCTATATGGCTACACCTTC.

This clone was seen repeatedly, ten times or more. This sequence joins TRBV10-2 and TRBJ1-1; tentative D call: TRBD1 (6 bases). This CDR3 region has 13 residues. V shed 4 bases and J shed 1 base, with 7 bases lying between them. Germline V gene sequence: CDR1 WSHSY, CDR2 SAAADI. The CDR3 bases are TGCGCCAGCAGTGTACAGGGGAACACTGAAGCTTTCTTT. As protein: CASSVQGNTEAFF.

As for this clone: Other DNA sequences in the same sample also yield this CDR3. The chain is built from TRBV5-1 and TRBJ2-5; TRBD1 agrees at 8 bases. This CDR3 has 13 amino acids. After removal of 7 bases from V and 1 base from J, the junction contained 3 bases not matched to a gene. The germline V gene encodes CDR1 SGHRS and CDR2 YFSETQ. CDR3 nucleotide sequence: TGCGCCAGCTCTGGACAGGGCCAAGAGACCCAGTACTTC. It encodes CASSGQGQETQYF.